The following is a T cell receptor beta chain sequence with its context. Its antigen is unknown. The data were obtained in a study of Ad26.COV2.S vaccination and SARS-CoV-2 variants. On the study more broadly: Ad26.COV2.S given intramuscularly, once or twice 56 days apart. Overall study findings and caveats: Comparability of non-spike TCR breadth was observed across vaccine and placebo recipients. Possible underestimation of total T cell responses by the TCR breadth and depth analyses was noted. Substantial response breadth was reportedly seen for spike-specific CD8+ and CD4+ T cells after vaccination.

Described treatment: approximately 18 received Ad26.COV2.S at low or high dose, single or two shots; a few received placebo; per-sample allocation not given. At day 63 after the first vaccine or placebo injection, samples were drawn. The CDR3 has 16 residues. From germline, CDR1 is LNHDA and CDR2 SQIVND (reference sequence). Trimming cost V 5 bases and J 3 bases, with 17 bases left between them. The repertoire was sequenced with immunoSEQ multiplex PCR; TCRdb's copy has only in-frame clones and lacks some. The sample shows around 300,000 clones, about 89% of them seen only once. The source is a person aged 18 to 65 who received the Ad26.COV2.S COVID-19 vaccine or a placebo. The sequencing used peripheral blood, collected in a trial of Ad26.COV2.S vaccine versus placebo. The chain uses TRBV19 and TRBJ1-5, with D possibly TRBD1 on 6 matching bases. The CDR3 region has the DNA TGTGCCAGTAGTGCAACAGGGACGTCTTTCAATCAGCCCCAGCATTTT. This codes for CASSATGTSFNQPQHF.